A single sample is the source of the 10 T cell receptor beta chains below, sequenced in a study of blood T cell repertoires in COVID-19. Only in-frame clones appear in the TCRdb table, and some are missing; sequencing was by immunoSEQ multiplex PCR. The repertoire holds about 20,000 clones, approximately 93% seen once, with 4.1% in the top ten. The material sequenced was peripheral blood. These receptors came from a woman between 45 and 60 years old with active COVID-19.

The V and J genes are TRBV28 and TRBJ1-5, with a tentative D call TRBD1 (5 bases). This CDR3 region has 12 residues. Trimming took 5 bases from V and 4 from J, leaving 6 bases between them. Germline-derived CDR1 and CDR2 are MDHEN and SYDVKM. Here the CDR3 DNA reads TGTGCCAGCAGTACAGGTAATCAGCCCCAGCATTTT. This translates into CASSTGNQPQHF.

The chain carries TRBV6-5 and TRBJ1-2; 7 bases line up with TRBD1. J lost 6 bases, V lost 8 bases, and 15 bases had no gene match. The CDR3 extends over 15 amino acids. The germline gives CDR1 MNHEY, CDR2 SVGAGI. For the CDR3, the DNA is TGTGCCAGCCTCAACCGGGAGGGGGCGGTCGATGGCTACACCTTC. This translates into CASLNREGAVDGYTF.

The chain joins TRBV28 to TRBJ2-3; 11 bases match TRBD2. With 4 bases clipped from V and 5 bases from J, the junction kept 11 bases outside the gene matches. This CDR3 has 17 amino acids. In germline, CDR1 is MDHEN, CDR2 SYDVKM. CDR3 residues: CASSSLSSGRARDTQYF. The CDR3 DNA follows: TGTGCCAGCAGTTCCCTGAGTAGCGGGAGGGCCAGAGATACGCAGTATTTT.

This rearrangement joins TRBV9 to TRBJ2-3, with 7 bases lining up with TRBD2. Looked up from germline, CDR1 is SGDLS and CDR2 is YYNGEE. The length of the CDR3 is 15 residues. Losses at the gene ends were 0 bases for V and 1 base for J; bases not matched to a gene: 2. CDR3 region: CASSVGGRGTDTQYF. Here the CDR3 DNA reads TGTGCCAGCAGCGTAGGGGGGAGGGGCACAGATACGCAGTATTTT.

The chain combines TRBV28 with TRBJ2-5; TRBD1 matches at 7 bases. The germline gives CDR1 MDHEN, CDR2 SYDVKM. J lost 4 bases, V lost 6 bases, and 14 bases had no gene match. The CDR3 loop spans 16 amino acids. CDR3: CASSRGTDRVVETQYF. The CDR3 DNA reads TGTGCCAGCAGCCGAGGGACAGACCGCGTTGTAGAGACCCAGTACTTC.

The chain recombines TRBV7-9 with TRBJ2-5, with a possible D match to TRBD1 (6 bases). CDR3 length: 13 amino acids. Trimming pared 4 bases from V and 3 bases from J, leaving 9 bases between. Germline V gene sequence: CDR1 SEHNR, CDR2 FQNEAQ (reference sequence). The CDR3 here is CASSSGQKETQYF. CDR3 coding DNA: TGTGCCAGCAGCTCGGGACAAAAAGAGACCCAGTACTTC.

The chain recombines TRBV6-2 or TRBV6-3 with TRBJ2-5, with a weak D call TRBD1 (6 bases). The CDR3 runs 13 residues. CDR1 and CDR2 (germline): MNHEY, SVGEGT. V lost 6 bases, J lost 4 bases, and 12 bases lay in between. The CDR3 DNA reads as TGTGCCAGCAGCGCCGACAGGAGAGAGACCCAGTACTTC. Translation: CASSADRRETQYF.

The rearrangement links TRBV28 to TRBJ2-5; D may be TRBD2 (5 bases). Between the trimmed V and J ends, which lost 3 bases and 2 bases, there was a span of 10 bases. The CDR3 is 14 residues long. The germline CDR1 and CDR2 sequences are MDHEN and SYDVKM. The CDR3 sequence is CASSFYREQETQYF. The CDR3 DNA follows: TGTGCCAGCAGTTTTTACCGGGAACAAGAGACCCAGTACTTC.

This clone has just one count. CDR3 protein: CASRPTGNYGYTF. CDR3 coding DNA: TGTGCCAGCAGACCCACAGGGAACTATGGCTACACCTTC. The V and J genes are TRBV6-5 and TRBJ1-2; D possibly corresponds to TRBD1 (6 bases). Germline assignment: CDR1 MNHEY and CDR2 SVGAGI. Trimming pared 6 bases from V and 2 bases from J, leaving 10 bases between. This CDR3 region has 13 residues.

The rearrangement joins TRBV5-1 to TRBJ2-7, with TRBD2 as a possible D gene (6 bases). The CDR3 is made up of 17 amino acids. The V end was cut by 0 bases, the J end by 4 bases, with 20 bases between. The germline V gene has CDR1 SGHRS and CDR2 YFSETQ. The CDR3 spells CASSLADVAGPRYEQYF. CDR3 coding DNA: TGCGCCAGCAGCTTGGCCGACGTGGCGGGGCCGCGGTACGAGCAGTACTTC.